These 27 T cell receptor beta chains share one sample of origin, sequenced in a study of blood T cell repertoires in COVID-19. Sequencing was performed with immunoSEQ multiplex PCR; in TCRdb, only in-frame clones are kept and a portion is missing. The sample has roughly 260,000 clones, roughly 87% seen once. Specimen: PBMCs or T cells enriched from blood (not recorded which). These receptors were obtained from a woman aged 30 to 39 with acute COVID-19.

This chain joins TRBV19 and TRBJ1-5; D unresolved. Germline V gene sequence: CDR1 LNHDA, CDR2 SQIVND (reference sequence). The CDR3 extends over 15 amino acids. V was cut by 4 bases and J by 3 bases, with 13 bases left in between. The DNA of the CDR3 is TGTGCCAGTAGTACCCTTGGGCGGGACAATCAGCCCCAGCATTTT. Residues: CASSTLGRDNQPQHF.

The chain recombines TRBV5-1 with TRBJ2-3; 12 bases line up with TRBD2. Trimming at V came to 7 bases and at J to 0 bases, leaving 6 bases not matched to a gene. The CDR3 has 16 residues. CDR1 SGHRS and CDR2 YFSETQ come from the germline V gene. Here the CDR3 reads CASAASGGVSTDTQYF. In DNA form, the CDR3 reads TGCGCCAGCGCGGCTAGCGGGGGGGTCAGCACAGATACGCAGTATTTT.

V usage is TRBV10-3 and J usage is TRBJ2-3, with TRBD2 identical over 11 bases. CDR1 and CDR2 from the germline V gene are ENHRY and SYGVKD. V lost 8 bases, J lost 1 base, and 17 bases stayed unmatched. The length of the CDR3 is 19 residues. The CDR3 loop reads CAIGGLLAGATGRTDTQYF. CDR3 nucleotides: TGTGCCATCGGGGGGTTACTAGCGGGGGCCACGGGGCGCACAGATACGCAGTATTTT.

The chain has TRBV5-1 and TRBJ1-1; no clear D. This CDR3 has 15 amino acids. Looked up from germline, CDR1 is SGHRS and CDR2 is YFSETQ. V dropped 1 base and J dropped 1 base, with 11 bases sitting between them. The CDR3 region has the DNA TGCGCCAGCAGCTTGATAGGAGAGGGGAACACTGAAGCTTTCTTT. Translating gives CASSLIGEGNTEAFF.

This chain uses TRBV18 with TRBJ2-5; 7 bases map to TRBD1. Trimming removed 6 bases from V and 2 bases from J; junction bases left unmatched: 9. CDR3 length: 15 residues. Germline assignment: CDR1 KGHSH and CDR2 LQKENI. The CDR3 is CASSMDRDRQETQYF. As DNA, the CDR3 is TGTGCCAGCTCTATGGACCGGGACAGACAAGAGACCCAGTACTTC.

The J gene is TRBJ2-5, the V gene TRBV7-2; perhaps TRBD1 as D (6 bases). V lost 4 bases to trimming and J lost 4 bases, with 13 bases between them. Germline V gives CDR1 SGHTA, CDR2 FQGNSA. The CDR3 has 14 amino acids. The DNA for the CDR3 is TGTGCCAGCAGCTCCTCAGGGGAGTCAGAGACCCAGTACTTC. This encodes CASSSSGESETQYF.

This clone showed up just a few times. The chain couples TRBV18 to TRBJ1-1; a possible D gene is TRBD1 (5 bases). The germline CDR1 and CDR2 sequences are KGHSH and LQKENI. Trimming took 3 bases from V and 4 from J, leaving 9 bases between them. The CDR3 consists of 13 residues. The CDR3 loop reads CASSPEGSTEAFF. In DNA, the CDR3 is TGTGCCAGCTCACCGGAGGGGAGCACTGAAGCTTTCTTT.

In this sample, this clone turned up a few times. The chain links TRBV5-5 to TRBJ1-1; 8 positions match TRBD1. The CDR3 covers 14 residues. With V trimmed by 4 bases and J by 4 bases, 6 bases remained unmatched. Looked up from germline, CDR1 is SGHKS and CDR2 is YYEKEE (reference sequence). The CDR3, as DNA: TGTGCCAGCAGCCCCGCCACAGGGGGCACTGAAGCTTTCTTT. Its translation is CASSPATGGTEAFF.

The chain employs TRBV3-1 (or the pseudogene TRBV3-2) and TRBJ1-4; 7 positions match TRBD1. V gave up 4 bases and J gave up 10 bases; unmatched junction bases: 9. This CDR3 has 14 amino acids. Germline lookup yields CDR1 LGHDT and CDR2 YNNKEL (reference sequence). CDR3 region: CASSPRDRGGKLFF. The CDR3, as DNA: TGTGCCAGCAGCCCCCGGGACAGAGGGGGAAAACTGTTTTTT.

The gene calls are TRBV11-3 and TRBJ2-3; 11 nucleotides align to TRBD2. CDR1 is SGHNT and CDR2 is YENEEA in the germline V gene. This CDR3 is 16 amino acids long. V gave up 4 bases and J gave up 0 bases; unmatched junction bases: 3. The CDR3 sequence: CASSSGTSGSTDTQYF. The CDR3 coding sequence is TGTGCCAGCAGCTCCGGGACTAGCGGTAGCACAGATACGCAGTATTTT.

The chain has TRBV7-9 and TRBJ2-2; 9 nucleotides match TRBD2. The junction had 10 bases not matched to a gene; V was cut back by 6 bases and J by 5 bases. Per the germline V gene, CDR1 is SEHNR and CDR2 is FQNEAQ (reference sequence). This CDR3 has 16 amino acids. CDR3 sequence: CASRSPGGGGTGELFF. The CDR3 region has the DNA TGTGCCAGCAGGTCCCCCGGCGGGGGGGGGACCGGGGAGCTGTTTTTT.

This chain links TRBV30 with TRBJ1-5; no definite D call. Trimming left V 0 bases short and J 4 bases short, with 10 bases between. Germline V CDR1 and CDR2: GTSNPN, SVGIG (reference sequence). The CDR3 has 14 residues. CDR3 sequence: CAWSVPEGNQPQHF. The CDR3 DNA follows: TGTGCCTGGAGTGTACCAGAGGGAAATCAGCCCCAGCATTTT.

V and J are TRBV4-1 and TRBJ2-7; 11 bases fit TRBD2. V lost 1 base to trimming and J lost 3 bases; unmatched junction nucleotides: 2. The CDR3 sequence is 15 residues long. Germline V gene lookup returns CDR1 MGHRA and CDR2 YSYEKL. Here the CDR3 reads CASSQGLAGGYEQYF. The CDR3 nucleotides read TGCGCCAGCAGCCAAGGCCTAGCGGGGGGCTACGAGCAGTACTTC.

The chain uses TRBV7-9 and TRBJ2-1; 15 positions match TRBD2. Per germline, CDR1 SEHNR and CDR2 FQNEAQ (reference sequence). CDR3 length equals 16 residues. Trimming at V came to 4 bases and at J to 7 bases, leaving 5 bases not matched to a gene. The CDR3 DNA sequence: TGTGCCAGCAGCTACCGGACTAGCGGGGGGGCAAATGAGCAGTTCTTC. Translation: CASSYRTSGGANEQFF.

The V call is TRBV7-6, the J call TRBJ2-1; 9 nucleotides align to TRBD2. Germline CDR1 and CDR2: SGHVS and FNYEAQ. V lost 5 bases, J lost 0 bases, and 11 bases stayed unmatched. CDR3 length: 18 amino acids. CDR3 sequence: CASSPIAGAVSSYNEQFF. The CDR3 coding sequence is TGTGCCAGCAGCCCGATAGCGGGGGCCGTGAGCTCCTACAATGAGCAGTTCTTC.

The rearrangement uses TRBV27 and TRBJ2-1; 7 positions match TRBD1. Germline loops: CDR1 MNHEY, CDR2 SMNVEV (reference sequence). Trimming took 4 bases from V and 8 from J; bases not matched to a gene: 17. The length of the CDR3 is 17 residues. The CDR3 loop reads CASSYRRDSLSWDEQFF. In DNA form, the CDR3 reads TGTGCCAGCAGTTACCGCCGGGACAGCCTCTCTTGGGATGAGCAGTTCTTC.

The J gene is TRBJ2-7, the V gene TRBV27; possible D gene TRBD1, 6 bases. CDR3 size: 13 residues. V dropped 8 bases and J dropped 0 bases, with 11 bases sitting between them. Germline assignment: CDR1 MNHEY and CDR2 SMNVEV (reference sequence). The chain's CDR3 is CASGYRASYEQYF. The CDR3 DNA reads as TGTGCCAGCGGATACAGGGCCTCCTACGAGCAGTACTTC.

The V call is TRBV5-4, the J call TRBJ2-2; TRBD2 aligns across 7 bases. This CDR3 is 16 amino acids long. The V gene's germline CDR1 is SGHNT and CDR2 YYREEE (reference sequence). The V and J ends lost 2 bases and 0 bases, in that order; junction bases with no gene match: 4. The CDR3 spells CASSFYRGANTGELFF. The CDR3 DNA sequence: TGTGCCAGCAGCTTCTATCGGGGGGCGAACACCGGGGAGCTGTTTTTT.

This chain uses TRBV18 with TRBJ2-7; TRBD2 is a possible D gene (7 bases). The CDR3 sequence is 15 residues long. The V end lost 2 bases, the J end lost 7 bases, and 18 bases lay between the germline ends. In germline, CDR1 is KGHSH, CDR2 LQKENI. The CDR3 DNA sequence: TGTGCCAGCTCACCAAGGGGGGGGGCCGCCGTTGAGCAGTACTTC. It encodes CASSPRGGAAVEQYF.

V is TRBV3-1 (or the pseudogene TRBV3-2) and J is TRBJ2-7; D is perhaps TRBD2 (7 bases). V lost 1 base and J 2 bases, leaving 9 bases between the germline ends. CDR1 and CDR2 from the germline V gene are LGHDT and YNNKEL (reference sequence). This CDR3 contains 14 residues. The CDR3 sequence: CASSQGGGPYEQYF. DNA for the CDR3: TGTGCCAGCAGCCAAGGGGGGGGGCCCTACGAGCAGTACTTC.

The chain recombines TRBV9 with TRBJ2-1; 9 positions match TRBD2. Germline V lookup: CDR1 SGDLS, CDR2 YYNGEE. This CDR3 comprises 15 residues. V shed 3 bases and J 8 bases; nucleotides not matched to a gene: 9. The CDR3 nucleotides are TGTGCCAGCAGCGCGGCTAGCGGGGAAACCTATGAGCAGTTCTTC. It is translated as CASSAASGETYEQFF.

The chain joins TRBV5-6 to TRBJ1-3, with D unresolved. Germline V lookup: CDR1 SGHDT, CDR2 YYEEEE. V gave up 3 bases and J gave up 0 bases, with 7 bases separating them. This CDR3 spans 14 amino acids. In nucleotides, the CDR3 is TGTGCCAGCAGCTCCGGGATCTCTGGAAACACCATATATTTT. It is translated as CASSSGISGNTIYF.

The chain carries TRBV10-3 and TRBJ2-5, with 7 bases lining up with TRBD1. The V gene end was trimmed by 2 bases and the J gene end by 5 bases; junction bases not matched to a gene: 5. Germline loops: CDR1 ENHRY, CDR2 SYGVKD. The CDR3 is 14 amino acids. Written as DNA, the CDR3 is TGTGCCATCAGTGAGACAGGGGTTGAGGAGACCCAGTACTTC. This gives the protein CAISETGVEETQYF.

The chain links TRBV4-1 to TRBJ1-3; D gene uncertain. Germline CDR1 is MGHRA and CDR2 is YSYEKL. V lost 4 bases and J lost 2, with 12 bases in between. This CDR3 is 15 amino acids long. The CDR3 loop is CASSPTQLTGNTIYF. Written as DNA, the CDR3 is TGCGCCAGCAGCCCTACACAGCTAACTGGAAACACCATATATTTT.

In this sample, this clone turned up once. The V call is TRBV7-9, the J call TRBJ1-4; D may be TRBD1 (5 bases). CDR3 length: 13 residues. The germline gives CDR1 SEHNR, CDR2 FQNEAQ (reference sequence). The V and J ends lost 5 bases and 4 bases respectively, with 8 bases between them. The CDR3 DNA reads as TGTGCCAGCAGCGGACATCGTAATGAAAAACTGTTTTTT. Protein sequence: CASSGHRNEKLFF. The whole variable domain, remainder taken from reference TRBV7-9 and TRBJ1-4, is DTGVSQNPRHKITKRGQNVTFRCDPISEHNRLYWYRQTLGQGPEFLTYFQNEAQLEKSRLLSDRFSAERPKGSFSTLEIQRTEQGDSAMYLCASSGHRNEKLFFGSGTQLSVL.

The rearrangement links TRBV7-2 to TRBJ1-1, with D unclear. Trimming removed 3 bases from V and 8 bases from J, with 10 bases in between. CDR1 is SGHTA, CDR2 FQGNSA, per germline. The CDR3 sequence is 12 residues long. CDR3 region: CASSLRLTEAFF. CDR3 DNA: TGTGCCAGCAGCTTGAGATTAACCGAAGCTTTCTTT.

The genes are TRBV7-2 and TRBJ2-2; a possible D gene is TRBD1 (6 bases). V was cut by 4 bases and J by 3 bases, with 15 bases left in between. The CDR3 is made up of 16 amino acids. Germline loops: CDR1 SGHTA, CDR2 FQGNSA. DNA for the CDR3: TGTGCCAGCAGCTCCCAGATGGGGGCTCACACCGGGGAGCTGTTTTTT. Amino acid sequence: CASSSQMGAHTGELFF.